This TCR beta chain was captured in a study of CD8+CD57+ T cells in acquired aplastic anemia. Study-level background: The average for DNA from sorted CD4+ and CD8+ cells was 3.2 ug. In CD4+ cells, healthy donors produced an average of roughly 11 million reads.

The CDR3 sequence is 13 residues long. CDR1 LNHDA and CDR2 SQIVND come from the germline V gene (reference sequence). V lost 7 bases to trimming and J lost 0 bases, with 6 bases between them. Researchers used genomic DNA as the template to profile TCR beta VDJ and CDR3. Using its own MiXCR run on the reads, TCRdb lists one record per CDR3 protein. The data show over 200,000 distinct CDR3 sequences, with over 60% seen just once and 29% held by the top ten. Turning to this clonotype: The antigen is undetermined.

Study-wide results and limits: Patients and controls shared around 30 CD8+ CDR3 sequences. Statistical testing detected no significant gap in CD8+ Simpson's diversity between patients and controls.

This receptor was obtained from a human donor in good health. Sequencing was done on a sample of sorted CD4+, CD8+, or CD8+CD57+ T cells (not recorded which) from PBMCs. The chain links TRBV19 to TRBJ1-4; D remains unclear. This CDR3 is CASKTTTNEKLFF. DNA of the CDR3: TGTGCCAGTAAAACAACAACTAATGAAAAACTGTTTTTT.